This T cell receptor (beta chain) derives from a study of regulatory T cells in long-lasting Graves disease (dated by TCRdb to the early 2020s). With regard to the full study: In the newly diagnosed Graves' disease group, patients had been taking antithyroid drugs for less than 3 months. The study was conducted in China and was registered as a clinical trial. Persistent Graves' disease patients were compared with newly diagnosed Graves' disease patients by peripheral blood TCR sequencing and RNA sequencing. TCR sequencing covered around 13 persistent and around 20 newly diagnosed Graves' disease patients, around 33 samples in total. What the work shows at the level of the full study, not this receptor alone: Persistent patients shared more public clonotypes among themselves (fewer than 3,000) than newly diagnosed patients did (over 900). The authors noted that the small sample size was a limitation that may lower accuracy. Sequencing and analysis were limited to the TCR beta chain. TRBV28, TRBJ1-2 and TRBJ2-5 were preferentially used in persistent disease, while TRBV20-1 and TRBJ2-1 were favored in newly diagnosed disease. Peripheral blood alone was examined, since thyroid tissue, which constituted the primary lesion, could not be accessed. Compared with newly diagnosed patients, patients with persistent Graves' disease had lower TCR Shannon entropy and fewer highly expanded clones, which suggests clonal expansion.

Library creation used multiplex PCR. The sample was run on an Illumina HiSeq 4000. iRepertoire HTBI primers and Arm-PCR amplification of CDR3 regions were used to construct TCR beta libraries. PCR products were gel purified before sequencing. The original methods were these. Gene usage analysis of CDR3 amino acid clonotypes used the 50 to 70 TRBV and fewer than 15 TRBJ segments found across samples. COPE and FqMerger were used to merge filtered high-quality paired reads into contigs. BLAST was used to align contigs to the IMGT TRBV, TRBD and TRBJ reference genes, and CDR3 was defined following IMGT. Any clonotype with a frequency above 0.1% was counted as a highly expanded clone. Shannon entropy served as the measure of repertoire diversity, while the Gini coefficient captured V-J evenness. A clonotype was considered public if more than one individual shared it. The public reads were reanalyzed by TCRdb: fastp trimming at Q25, MiXCR alignment, in-frame beta chains only. Rows merge per CDR3 protein into single entries with the most common DNA and genes. Clone size and V and J calls follow TCRdb, not the original study. The sample yields about 620,000 distinct CDR3 sequences; around 17% were counted once. Of the sample, roughly 18% is held by the ten largest clones.

This clonotype showed up just a few times. Its target antigen remains unknown. The record has no base qualities; no much larger clone is one base away. The sample's time point label, decoded: newly diagnosed GD, antithyroid drugs for less than 3 months. For both TCR sequencing and RNA sequencing, RNA was extracted from PBMCs in TRIzol. Graves' disease was diagnosed according to American Thyroid Association guidelines. Patients were recruited from an endocrinology department in Xi'an, China. Each patient gave about 8.1 milliliters of peripheral blood, collected in an EDTA anticoagulant tube. Ficoll Paque Plus density gradient separation was used to isolate PBMCs, and no further T cell sorting was performed. RNA quality was checked with an Agilent 2100 Bioanalyzer and agarose gel, and concentration with a NanoDrop 2000. The CDR3, from cysteine to phenylalanine, totals 12 residues. The DNA shown is the 36-base CDR3, in frame from base 1. V gives up 10 bases and J gives up 5 bases, and the segment between their germline ends measures 14 bases. Reading the germline V gene (reference sequence) gives CDR1 MNHEY and CDR2 SMNVEV.

These data also featured in a second study, about T cells in Graves' hyperthyroidism and ophthalmopathy. The second publication reports: Stable Graves' hyperthyroidism was defined as no progression to ophthalmopathy during 18 months of follow-up. Hyperthyroidism patients were newly diagnosed, had a disease duration of under 2 months, and were aged 18 to 65 years. The study excluded patients with uncontrolled infections, other autoimmune diseases, pregnancy or lactation. Diagnoses relied on clinical symptoms, serum thyroxine and TRAb, thyroid ultrasound and orbital computed tomography. The TCR CDR3 was subjected to a first round of RT-PCR using the HTBI primer set and the Qiagen OneStep RT-PCR kit. Blood samples also contained most of the expanded thyroid clonotypes (frequency above 0.001), which suggests that blood repertoires may reflect thyroid immune responses. Ophthalmopathy was separated from stable hyperthyroidism by a 13 V-J signature model, with 85% to 90% sensitivity and about 81% specificity obtained in cross-validation and 80%/75% obtained in testing. In validation, the model predicted progression to ophthalmopathy with around 71% sensitivity and less than 80% specificity, a median of around 6.6 months before onset. To identify distinguishing TCR V-J signatures, a discovery cohort of about 100 patients was used, comprising 40 to 45 with Graves' ophthalmopathy and around 60 with stable Graves' hyperthyroidism. Prospective prediction of ophthalmopathy was tested in an independent validation cohort of fewer than 20 hyperthyroidism patients and 17 patients who later progressed to ophthalmopathy. The 100 discovery patients were divided at random into training and test sets in a 7:3 ratio. Thyroid tissue and blood T-cell repertoires from roughly six Graves' hyperthyroidism patients were also compared in the study. Following sampling, methimazole starting at 30 mg daily was given to hyperthyroidism patients, and high-dose intravenous methylprednisolone was given to ophthalmopathy patients. Libraries were constructed in a second round of multiplex PCR, after which size selection and purification were performed. The libraries were sequenced on an Illumina HiSeq2000 using paired-end 100 bp reads. Raw data were processed with SOAPnuke, discarding reads with adapters, uncalled bases, mean Phred below 15, or no exact constant-primer or identifier match. COPE v1.2.5 was used to merge the high-quality paired reads, and each unique nucleotide sequence was defined as a clonotype. Clonotypes were aligned to IMGT TRBV, TRBD and TRBJ reference segments using MiTCR v1.1. Analysis was restricted to V-J combinations with a frequency above 0.0001, which covered approximately 99% of repertoires. The TCS score was defined as F50 (clonal expansion) divided by E x V (chaos), with BLOSUM62-based TCRdist calculated between CDR3 peptides within each V-J. Welch's t-statistics and random forest reduced 500 to 550 V-J features to roughly 13, which were used in a naive Bayes classifier (R e1071). No statistical method was used to set the sample size in advance, and investigators knew the group allocation. The paper describes TCR Vbeta CDR3 sequencing of around 130 peripheral blood samples, made up of roughly 40 ophthalmopathy patients, some 76 hyperthyroidism patients and some 17 progressor patients.

The source was peripheral blood mononuclear cells (PBMCs), collected at new diagnosis, from a patient treated with antithyroid drugs. This sequence uses TRBV27 and TRBJ1-2, with a tentative D gene TRBD1 over 5 matching bases. The sequence was obtained from a woman in her thirties with Graves disease. Donor details come from another sample of the same person, matched by shared clones. The base sequence is TGTGCCAACAGCCCCGGGGGGTATGGCTACACCTTC. Protein translation: CANSPGGYGYTF.